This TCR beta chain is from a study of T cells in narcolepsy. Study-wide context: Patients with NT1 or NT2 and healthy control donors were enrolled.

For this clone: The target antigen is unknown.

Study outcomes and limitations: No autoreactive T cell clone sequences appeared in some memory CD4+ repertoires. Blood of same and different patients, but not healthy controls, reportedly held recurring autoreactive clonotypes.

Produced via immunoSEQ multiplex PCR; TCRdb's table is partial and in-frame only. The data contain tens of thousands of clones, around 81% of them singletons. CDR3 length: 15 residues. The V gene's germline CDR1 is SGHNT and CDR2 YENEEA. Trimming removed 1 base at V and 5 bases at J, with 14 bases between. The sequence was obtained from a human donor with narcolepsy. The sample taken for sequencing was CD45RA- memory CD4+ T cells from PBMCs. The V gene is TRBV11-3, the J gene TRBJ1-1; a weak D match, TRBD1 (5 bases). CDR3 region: CASSLGFGGNTEAFF. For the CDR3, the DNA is TGTGCCAGCAGCTTAGGTTTTGGGGGGAATACTGAAGCTTTCTTT.